The source of this T cell receptor beta chain is a study of cytomegalovirus exposure and HLA in healthy donors. This clone was observed a few times. Its antigen remains unidentified. This PCR relied on a set of 60 Vbeta primers and 13 Jbeta primers. Profiled with immunoSEQ multiplex PCR; TCRdb holds only in-frame clones, not every one. The sample carries about 170,000 clones, 75% to 85% recorded once. This CDR3 region has 13 residues. Losses at the gene ends were 4 bases for V and 3 bases for J; bases not matched to a gene: 3. Germline V CDR1 and CDR2: SGHRS, YFSETQ. The study's findings and limits: Whilst most TCR sequences proved rare, a subset of public TCRs occurred across many donors.

The receptor comes from a female donor in good health and CMV-seronegative. The sample was PBMCs. This chain links TRBV5-1 with TRBJ2-7; 8 bases map to TRBD1. The CDR3 sequence: CASSADRGYEQYF. For the CDR3, the DNA is TGCGCCAGCAGCGCTGACAGGGGCTACGAGCAGTACTTC.